The rows below give T cell receptor beta chains drawn from one sample of a study of T cell responses to AZD1222 COVID-19 vaccine. Only in-frame clones appear in the TCRdb table, and some are missing; sequencing was by immunoSEQ multiplex PCR. The sample has around 160,000 clones, around 90% seen once; the top ten hold approximately 1.5%. The sequencing here drew on peripheral blood, taken on day 0 of AZD1222 vaccination. Receptors were obtained from an adult in good health. CDR3s include the opening cysteine and the closing phenylalanine or tryptophan. D genes are given only for firm matches. Clone size, where shown, is once, few, many, or a class for clones that have expanded.

J gene	clone size	D gene	V gene	CDR3 length	CDR3 DNA	CDR3 protein
TRBJ1-1	NA	NA	TRBV5-1	16	TGCGCCAGCAGCTTGGGGCAGGAATGGACGAACACTGAAGCTTTCTTT	CASSLGQEWTNTEAFF
TRBJ2-7	few	TRBD2	TRBV6-6	14	TGTGCCAGCAGTCAACCTAGCGGGTCCTACGAGCAGTACTTC	CASSQPSGSYEQYF
TRBJ2-5	NA	TRBD1	TRBV12-5	15	TGTGCTAGTGGTTTGACAGCCGGGACAGCACAGACCCAGTACTTC	CASGLTAGTAQTQYF
TRBJ1-3	NA	NA	TRBV6-5	12	TGTGCCAGCAGTTCGGACGGCCACACCATATATTTT	CASSSDGHTIYF
TRBJ1-2	NA	NA	TRBV5-6	16	TGTGCCAGCAGCTTGAGATCGGTAACGACGAACTATGGCTACACCTTC	CASSLRSVTTNYGYTF
TRBJ1-2	NA	NA	TRBV6-1	11	TGTGCCAGCAGTGAAGGCGATGGCTACACCTTC	CASSEGDGYTF
TRBJ2-7	NA	TRBD1	TRBV6-5	15	TGTGCCAGCAGTTCCACGACAGGGGGTATTTACGAGCAGTACTTC	CASSSTTGGIYEQYF
TRBJ1-6	NA	NA	TRBV27	15	TGTGCCAGCAGTTTAGTCATGAGAAATAATTCACCCCTCCACTTT	CASSLVMRNNSPLHF
TRBJ1-2	NA	NA	TRBV7-3	16	TGTGCCAGCAGCTTAACCCCGGAGGGCTCGAACTATGGCTACACCTTC	CASSLTPEGSNYGYTF
TRBJ2-1	NA	TRBD1	TRBV6-1	17	TGTGCCAGCAGTGAATCGTTATCCGGGACAGTTTACAATGAGCAGTTCTTC	CASSESLSGTVYNEQFF
TRBJ1-1	once	NA	TRBV5-6	13	TGTGCCAGTACCTCAGGGGAAAACACTGAAGCTTTCTTT	CASTSGENTEAFF
TRBJ2-1	NA	NA	TRBV3-1/TRBV3-2	17	TGTGCCAGCAGCTTCCGGAATCTTTTTAGCTCCTACAATGAGCAGTTCTTC	CASSFRNLFSSYNEQFF
TRBJ1-5	NA	TRBD1	TRBV6-6	15	TGTGCCAGCAGTTGGACAGGGGGATCCTATCAGCCCCAGCATTTT	CASSWTGGSYQPQHF
TRBJ2-7	NA	TRBD2	TRBV3-1/TRBV3-2	15	TGTGCCAGCAGCGCGACTAGCGGGAGGGTCTACGAGCAGTACTTC	CASSATSGRVYEQYF
TRBJ2-5	NA	TRBD1	TRBV3-1/TRBV3-2	17	TGTGCCAGCAGCCAAGGTCGGGCAGGGGGCAGGGAAGAGACCCAGTACTTC	CASSQGRAGGREETQYF
TRBJ2-1	NA	NA	TRBV10-3	13	TGTGCCACCGGGAGCGTGTCATTGGATGAGCAGTTCTTC	CATGSVSLDEQFF
TRBJ2-2	NA	TRBD2	TRBV7-9	16	TGTGCCAGCACCCGGAGCGGGATCGGGTCCCACGGGGAGCTGTTTTTT	CASTRSGIGSHGELFF
TRBJ1-2	NA	NA	TRBV5-1	14	TGCGCCAGCAGCATTGGGGGGGACATCGATGGCTACACCTTC	CASSIGGDIDGYTF
TRBJ2-1	NA	NA	TRBV19	13	TGTGCCAGTAGTGTGGGACTTCCGGATCAGCAGTTCTTC	CASSVGLPDQQFF
TRBJ1-5	NA	TRBD1	TRBV6-5	14	TGTGCCAGCCCAGGACAGGGGGAGCGACAGCCCCAGCATTTT	CASPGQGERQPQHF
TRBJ1-1	NA	NA	TRBV11-3	12	TGTGCCAGCAGCTTAGATAGTACTGAAGCTTTCTTT	CASSLDSTEAFF
TRBJ1-5	once	NA	TRBV6-2/TRBV6-3	14	TGTGCCAGCAGCTTGGGACTTGGTAATCAGCCCCAGCATTTT	CASSLGLGNQPQHF
TRBJ1-3	once	NA	TRBV15	17	TGTGCCACCAGTTCCAGCAGGCGCCTAAGCTCTGGAAACACCATATATTTT	CATSSSRRLSSGNTIYF
TRBJ1-4	NA	TRBD1	TRBV20-1	17	TGCAGTGCTAGTCGGGGATTGGGAGGCAGGGGGAATGAAAAACTGTTTTTT	CSASRGLGGRGNEKLFF
TRBJ1-4	NA	NA	TRBV5-1	13	TGCGCCAGTAGCGGGGCCCGGGGTGAAAAACTGTTTTTT	CASSGARGEKLFF
TRBJ1-5	NA	NA	TRBV7-9	14	TGTGCCAGCAGCTTAGAGGGTACTAATCAGCCCCAGCATTTT	CASSLEGTNQPQHF
TRBJ2-3	NA	NA	TRBV28	13	TGTGCCAGCACTTGGGCGAACACAGATACGCAGTATTTT	CASTWANTDTQYF
TRBJ2-7	NA	TRBD2	TRBV28	14	TGTGCCAGCAGTTTTCTAGCGGGAGCCTACGAGCAGTACTTC	CASSFLAGAYEQYF
TRBJ2-5	NA	TRBD2	TRBV2	15	TGTGCCAGCAGTGGAGCGGGAGGGCCGCTGGAGACCCAGTACTTC	CASSGAGGPLETQYF
TRBJ2-7	NA	TRBD1	TRBV28	14	TGTGCCAGCACCGGACAGGGGTTCCCCTACGAGCAGTACTTC	CASTGQGFPYEQYF
TRBJ2-1	NA	TRBD1	TRBV5-1	14	TGCGCCAGCAGCTCTGGACAGGGGAGAGGTGAGCAGTTCTTC	CASSSGQGRGEQFF
TRBJ1-1	NA	NA	TRBV27	15	TGTGCCAGCAGTTTATTAGACAGAACGAACACTGAAGCTTTCTTT	CASSLLDRTNTEAFF
TRBJ2-1	NA	NA	TRBV9	13	TGTGCCAGCAGCGTGGACTTCTACAATGAGCAGTTCTTC	CASSVDFYNEQFF
TRBJ2-7	NA	NA	TRBV7-2	15	TGTGCCAGCAGCTTTTCTAGGGGGTACTCCTACGAGCAGTACTTC	CASSFSRGYSYEQYF
TRBJ2-5	NA	TRBD2	TRBV5-5	15	TGTGCCAGCAGCTTGGGACTAGCGCCCCAAGAGACCCAGTACTTC	CASSLGLAPQETQYF
TRBJ1-1	NA	NA	TRBV6-4	14	TGTGCCAGCAGCCCCGAGGGGTTCAGCACTGAAGCTTTCTTT	CASSPEGFSTEAFF
TRBJ2-1	NA	NA	TRBV19	15	TGTGCCAGTAGTCAATCCAGTAGCTCCTACAATGAGCAGTTCTTC	CASSQSSSSYNEQFF
TRBJ2-5	NA	NA	TRBV28	12	TGTGCCAGCAGTTTAACAGGGAATGCCCAGTACTTC	CASSLTGNAQYF
TRBJ2-7	NA	NA	TRBV6-1	12	TGTGCCAGCAGTGAACAGGGCCACGAGCAGTACTTC	CASSEQGHEQYF
TRBJ2-7	NA	TRBD2	TRBV11-3	17	TGTGCCAGCAGCTTAATGTCACCTAGCGGGAGCTCCTACGAGCAGTACTTC	CASSLMSPSGSSYEQYF
TRBJ2-7	few	TRBD2	TRBV12-5	17	TGTGCTAGTGGTTTTCCAGGACTAGCGGGGGGGCCTGTCAAACAGTACTTC	CASGFPGLAGGPVKQYF
TRBJ2-7	NA	TRBD1	TRBV5-1	14	TGCGCCAGCAGCTCCGGGACAGGGGGCTACGAGCAGTACTTC	CASSSGTGGYEQYF
TRBJ1-1	NA	NA	TRBV9	17	TGTGCCAGCAGCGAAGGCCCCGGACGTCCATGGGACACTGAAGCTTTCTTT	CASSEGPGRPWDTEAFF
TRBJ2-1	NA	NA	TRBV23-1	11	TGCGCCAGCAGTAGAGGCAATGAGCAGTTCTTC	CASSRGNEQFF
TRBJ2-1	NA	NA	TRBV11-3	15	TGTGCCAGCAGCCCGCCCGCGGGCCTTTTCAATGAGCAGTTCTTC	CASSPPAGLFNEQFF
TRBJ1-2	NA	NA	TRBV3-1/TRBV3-2	15	TGTGCCAGCAGCCAAGGTTACGTTCGCGGCTATGGCTACACCTTC	CASSQGYVRGYGYTF
TRBJ2-3	NA	NA	TRBV7-9	14	TGTGCCAGCAGCTCGCCCCCTAGGGCCCCTACGCAGTATTTT	CASSSPPRAPTQYF